One sample yielded the 29 T cell receptor beta chains listed below, sequenced in a study of PD-1 blockade in classical Hodgkin lymphoma. Sequenced by immunoSEQ multiplex PCR; TCRdb stores in-frame clones only, minus some. The sample carries about 25,000 clones, around 94% recorded once. Described time point: newly diagnosed, previously untreated cHL patient sample. The sequenced sample consisted of peripheral blood mononuclear cells (PBMCs). The receptor set was obtained from a human donor with classical Hodgkin lymphoma.

This rearrangement joins TRBV27 to TRBJ2-1, with 8 nucleotides matching TRBD2. The CDR3 extends over 16 amino acids. CDR1 is MNHEY, CDR2 SMNVEV, per germline (reference sequence). Trimming at V came to 2 bases and at J to 8 bases, leaving 11 bases not matched to a gene. The CDR3 coding sequence is TGTGCCAGCAGTTTAATCGGGACTAGTTCTTCATATGAGCAGTTCTTC. Its protein is CASSLIGTSSSYEQFF.

Here the CDR3 DNA reads TGTGCCAGCAGTTTATGGGGTAGGGGAAACAATGAGCAGTTCTTC. Translation gives CASSLWGRGNNEQFF. This chain uses TRBV28 with TRBJ2-1, with D perhaps matching TRBD1 (5 bases). CDR3 length: 15 amino acids. V shed 0 bases and J shed 5 bases, with 11 bases lying between them. Germline CDR1 reads MDHEN; CDR2 reads SYDVKM.

V gene TRBV27 combines with J gene TRBJ1-2, with a tentative D call TRBD1 (5 bases). This CDR3 region has 14 residues. The V end was cut by 8 bases, the J end by 7 bases, with 20 bases between. Germline lookup yields CDR1 MNHEY and CDR2 SMNVEV (reference sequence). The CDR3 here is CASGRNPERGGYTF. CDR3 nucleotide sequence: TGTGCCAGCGGGCGAAACCCTGAGAGGGGTGGCTACACCTTC.

The chain links TRBV15 to TRBJ1-1; perhaps TRBD1 as D (5 bases). The CDR3 covers 15 residues. The V end was cut by 1 base, the J end by 4 bases, with 13 bases between. Looked up from germline, CDR1 is LNHNV and CDR2 is YYDKDF (reference sequence). CDR3 nucleotide sequence: TGTGCCACCAGCAGAGTAGCAGGAAGGGGCACTGAAGCTTTCTTT. Protein product: CATSRVAGRGTEAFF.

The rearrangement links TRBV6-5 to TRBJ2-7; no firm D call. Between the trimmed V and J ends, which lost 7 bases and 7 bases, there was a span of 17 bases. Germline CDR1 is MNHEY and CDR2 is SVGAGI. This CDR3 has 13 residues. Here the CDR3 DNA reads TGTGCCAGCATTAAGGGCCCCCAGAGGGAGCAGTACTTC. Protein sequence: CASIKGPQREQYF.

This chain links TRBV15 with TRBJ2-7; no firm D call. In germline, CDR1 is LNHNV, CDR2 YYDKDF (reference sequence). V lost 0 bases and J 2 bases, leaving 14 bases between the germline ends. The CDR3 has 16 residues. DNA for the CDR3: TGTGCCACCAGCAGAGATAAGGGTGTTATTACCTACGAGCAGTACTTC. It encodes CATSRDKGVITYEQYF.

The chain is built from TRBV6-6 and TRBJ2-3; TRBD2 aligns across 12 bases. V lost 6 bases and J lost 4; bases outside the gene matches: 5. CDR1 and CDR2 (germline): MNHNY, SVGAGI (reference sequence). The CDR3 extends over 15 amino acids. DNA for the CDR3: TGTGCCAGCAGAGGACTAGCGGGAACCCCAGATACGCAGTATTTT. Its protein product is CASRGLAGTPDTQYF.

A single count supports this clone. J is TRBJ2-7 and V is TRBV5-1; D not certain. Trimming pared 0 bases from V and 5 bases from J, leaving 3 bases between. The CDR3 totals 11 residues. The germline gives CDR1 SGHRS, CDR2 YFSETQ. CDR3 residues: CASSLGHEQYF. Written as DNA, the CDR3 is TGCGCCAGCAGCTTGGGTCACGAGCAGTACTTC. Supplemented by reference TRBV5-1 and TRBJ2-7, the full variable domain reads KAGVTQTPRYLIKTRGQQVTLSCSPISGHRSVSWYQQTPGQGLQFLFEYFSETQRNKGNFPGRFSGRQFSNSRSEMNVSTLELGDSALYLCASSLGHEQYFGPGTRLTVT.

CDR3: CASSQGISDTEAFF. The CDR3 coding sequence is TGTGCCAGCAGCCAAGGTATCTCGGACACTGAAGCTTTCTTT. V is TRBV4-2 and J is TRBJ1-1; D is undetermined. The CDR3 spans 14 residues. Germline V gene data show CDR1 as LGHNA and CDR2 as YNFKEQ. V lost 1 base and J 3 bases, leaving 9 bases between the germline ends.

This clone was counted a single time. The chain joins TRBV7-2 to TRBJ2-2; TRBD1 matches at 9 bases. The length of the CDR3 is 18 residues. V trimming: 5 bases; J trimming: 4 bases; junction bases outside the gene matches: 14. Germline lookup yields CDR1 SGHTA and CDR2 FQGNSA. The DNA of the CDR3 is TGTGCCAGCAGCCAGGGACAGGGCGTTACAATCTCCACCGGGGAGCTGTTTTTT. Protein product: CASSQGQGVTISTGELFF.

The rearrangement uses TRBV7-2 and TRBJ2-4; no firm D call. Germline V gene data show CDR1 as SGHTA and CDR2 as FQGNSA. The V gene lost 5 bases and the J gene lost 2 bases, with 16 bases spanning the gap. The length of the CDR3 is 16 residues. CDR3 sequence: CASSSAGFGTKNIQYF. The CDR3 DNA sequence: TGTGCCAGCAGCAGCGCCGGGTTCGGAACCAAAAACATTCAGTACTTC.

V gene TRBV28 combines with J gene TRBJ2-7, with 7 bases aligning to TRBD1. The germline V gene has CDR1 MDHEN and CDR2 SYDVKM. The CDR3 is made up of 14 amino acids. With 5 bases clipped from V and 4 bases from J, the junction kept 8 bases outside the gene matches. The CDR3 region has the DNA TGTGCCAGCAGTCCCCGCAGGACAGGATACGAGCAGTACTTC. Translated, it gives CASSPRRTGYEQYF.

The chain employs TRBV11-3 and TRBJ2-7, with TRBD1 identical over 8 bases. CDR1 and CDR2 (germline): SGHNT, YENEEA. Losses at the gene ends were 1 base for V and 6 bases for J; bases not matched to a gene: 11. CDR3 length: 16 residues. The CDR3 region has the DNA TGTGCCAGCAGCTTAGGGGGCGGACAGGGCGAGGGCGAGCAGTACTTC. Protein: CASSLGGGQGEGEQYF.

The rearrangement joins TRBV10-3 to TRBJ2-1, with TRBD2 identical over 11 bases. This CDR3 spans 17 amino acids. J was trimmed by 4 bases and V by 10 bases; bases with no gene match: 15. The V gene's germline CDR1 is ENHRY and CDR2 SYGVKD. The CDR3 protein is CATNFSGRGDLYNEQFF. The CDR3 nucleotides are TGTGCCACCAACTTTAGCGGGAGGGGAGACCTATACAATGAGCAGTTCTTC.

V gene TRBV5-1 combines with J gene TRBJ1-3; TRBD1 agrees at 10 bases. J was trimmed by 2 bases and V by 4 bases; bases with no gene match: 6. The CDR3 totals 16 residues. Germline V lookup: CDR1 SGHRS, CDR2 YFSETQ. The CDR3 sequence is CASSERQGATGNTIYF. DNA for the CDR3: TGCGCCAGCAGCGAACGACAGGGGGCGACTGGAAACACCATATATTTT.

The rearrangement links TRBV11-3 to TRBJ2-1, with TRBD2 matching over 9 bases. In germline, CDR1 is SGHNT, CDR2 YENEEA. The CDR3 extends over 17 amino acids. V lost 3 bases to trimming and J lost 0 bases; unmatched junction nucleotides: 6. CDR3 sequence (DNA): TGTGCCAGCAGCTTTCCCCTAGCGGGATTCTCCTACAATGAGCAGTTCTTC. As protein: CASSFPLAGFSYNEQFF.

The V gene is TRBV6-5, the J gene TRBJ1-3; D remains unclear. Germline CDR1 MNHEY, CDR2 SVGAGI. The CDR3 has 15 residues. V lost 5 bases and J 0 bases, leaving 11 bases between the germline ends. CDR3: CASSPGGRSGNTIYF. CDR3 nucleotide sequence: TGTGCCAGCAGTCCCGGAGGACGCTCTGGAAACACCATATATTTT.

The rearrangement links TRBV29-1 to TRBJ2-1; D unclear. Trimming cost V 4 bases and J 5 bases, with 6 bases left between them. CDR3 length equals 11 residues. The germline CDR1 and CDR2 sequences are SQVTM and ANQGSEA. The CDR3 is CSVGLNNEQFF. Here the CDR3 DNA reads TGCAGCGTTGGACTGAACAATGAGCAGTTCTTC.

The chain employs TRBV4-1 and TRBJ1-4, with a weak D call TRBD1 (5 bases). CDR3 size: 13 residues. Trimming removed 0 bases at V and 12 bases at J, with 11 bases between. Germline V gives CDR1 MGHRA, CDR2 YSYEKL. The CDR3 is CASSQDFQGELFF. The CDR3 nucleotides are TGCGCCAGCAGCCAAGATTTTCAGGGAGAACTGTTTTTT.

This chain uses TRBV5-1 with TRBJ2-1, with 13 bases aligning to TRBD2. The CDR3 is made up of 20 amino acids. Germline-derived CDR1 and CDR2 are SGHRS and YFSETQ. Unmatched junction bases numbered 13, after V lost 0 bases and J lost 4 bases. The CDR3 DNA reads as TGCGCCAGCAGCTTGGAGAGACTAGCGGGGGGACCTCTGCCTTACAATGAGCAGTTCTTC. This translates into CASSLERLAGGPLPYNEQFF.

CDR3 residues: CASSLAGASYNEQFF. CDR3 coding DNA: TGTGCCAGCAGCCTAGCGGGGGCCTCCTACAATGAGCAGTTCTTC. The chain recombines TRBV6-1 with TRBJ2-1; 10 bases are shared with TRBD2. With V trimmed by 6 bases and J by 0 bases, 2 bases remained unmatched. The CDR3 has 15 amino acids. The V gene's germline CDR1 is MNHNS and CDR2 SASEGT.

The chain carries TRBV5-1 and TRBJ2-7; D possibly corresponds to TRBD2 (6 bases). This CDR3 is 14 amino acids long. The ends were cut back, 0 bases at V and 8 bases at J, with 15 bases in the middle. Germline CDR1 and CDR2: SGHRS and YFSETQ. The chain's CDR3 is CASSLDGRGYKQYF. DNA for the CDR3: TGCGCCAGCAGCTTGGATGGCCGGGGGTACAAGCAGTACTTC.

This chain uses TRBV7-2 with TRBJ2-1; 8 bases agree with TRBD2. From germline, CDR1 is SGHTA and CDR2 FQGNSA. V shed 3 bases and J 2 bases; nucleotides not matched to a gene: 3. This CDR3 spans 15 amino acids. Here the CDR3 reads CASSFREGPYNEQFF. The CDR3 coding sequence is TGTGCCAGCAGCTTTCGGGAGGGTCCCTACAATGAGCAGTTCTTC.

The rearrangement links TRBV19 to TRBJ2-7; D tentatively reads TRBD1 or TRBD2 (5 bases each). The germline V gene has CDR1 LNHDA and CDR2 SQIVND (reference sequence). V was shortened by 3 bases and J by 3 bases, with 15 bases between the two germline ends. This CDR3 region has 15 residues. The DNA of the CDR3 is TGTGCCAGTAGTATTGGGGCCGGGGCCCTCTACGAGCAGTACTTC. Its translation: CASSIGAGALYEQYF.

This chain connects TRBV7-2 to TRBJ2-3; no clear D gene. Trimming took 5 bases from V and 2 from J, leaving 11 bases between them. The CDR3 is 14 residues long. The germline CDR1 and CDR2 sequences are SGHTA and FQGNSA. The CDR3 loop is CASSLYRNTDTQYF. CDR3 nucleotides: TGTGCCAGCAGCCTTTACAGAAACACAGATACGCAGTATTTT.

V usage is TRBV19 and J usage is TRBJ1-5; 8 bases fit TRBD1. The V and J ends lost 5 bases and 0 bases, in that order; junction bases with no gene match: 15. The germline gives CDR1 LNHDA, CDR2 SQIVND (reference sequence). This CDR3 spans 19 amino acids. Here the CDR3 reads CASSYSGQDTVYSNQPQHF. The CDR3, as DNA: TGTGCCAGTAGTTACTCGGGACAGGATACCGTCTATAGCAATCAGCCCCAGCATTTT.

J is TRBJ1-5 and V is TRBV30; D might be TRBD1 (6 bases). Trimming took 4 bases from V and 7 from J, leaving 14 bases between them. CDR1 and CDR2 (germline): GTSNPN, SVGIG (reference sequence). CDR3 length equals 13 residues. In DNA form, the CDR3 reads TGTGCCTGGACGGGGGGGCCTCGCCAGCCCCAGCATTTT. This gives the protein CAWTGGPRQPQHF.

This chain links TRBV7-9 with TRBJ1-2; no clear D. Trimming took 0 bases from V and 3 from J, leaving 5 bases between them. Germline V gene data show CDR1 as SEHNR and CDR2 as FQNEAQ (reference sequence). This CDR3 has 13 residues. The CDR3, as DNA: TGTGCCAGCAGCTTAGCAGGAGACTATGGCTACACCTTC. Translating gives CASSLAGDYGYTF.

The chain couples TRBV19 to TRBJ2-4, with no clear D. Between the trimmed V and J ends, which lost 1 base and 7 bases, there was a span of 5 bases. This CDR3 is 12 amino acids long. In germline, CDR1 is LNHDA, CDR2 SQIVND (reference sequence). Here the CDR3 DNA reads TGTGCCAGTAGTATAGCTGGTAACATTCAGTACTTC. Protein: CASSIAGNIQYF.